This T cell receptor (beta chain) originates from a study of blood T cell repertoires in COVID-19. Across the study: Sources were T cells, B-cell-depleted T cells, or PBMCs; the material itself was cDNA or gDNA.

Germline V gives CDR1 LNHDA, CDR2 SQIVND (reference sequence). After removal of 5 bases from V and 6 bases from J, the junction contained 9 bases not matched to a gene. The CDR3 sequence is 14 residues long. Authors' analysis steps: Amplification with reference gene primers provided the estimates of nucleated cell counts. TCRdb's copy holds only in-frame clones and misses some; the assay was immunoSEQ multiplex PCR. That table furnishes V, J and clone size, whereas the DNA furnished D and trimming. Seen here are about 150,000 clones, 80% to 90% observed once, and the top ten hold 2.4%. This TCR was sampled from a woman in her 70s with acute or convalescent COVID-19. The sequenced sample consisted of peripheral blood. V is TRBV19 and J is TRBJ1-1; 7 bases are a match to TRBD1. CDR3 sequence: CASSRSDRVAEAFF. The CDR3 DNA follows: TGTGCCAGTAGTCGGAGTGACAGGGTCGCTGAAGCTTTCTTT.